These 18 T cell receptor beta chains originate from one sample sequenced in a study of cytomegalovirus exposure and HLA in healthy donors. With 60 Vbeta and 13 Jbeta primers, the PCR was carried out. Method: immunoSEQ multiplex PCR; TCRdb's copy keeps in-frame clones and lacks some. Of fewer than 120,000 clones listed, about four fifths are singletons. Sequencing input: PBMCs. The receptor set was obtained from an older woman in good health and CMV-seropositive.

This clone came up a few times. V usage is TRBV5-4 and J usage is TRBJ1-1; D gene unclear. There are 13 residues in the CDR3. CDR1 SGHNT and CDR2 YYREEE come from the germline V gene (reference sequence). The ends were cut back, 0 bases at V and 1 base at J, with 4 bases in the middle. Here the CDR3 DNA reads TGTGCCAGCAGCTTGGGCAGGAACACTGAAGCTTTCTTT. This gives the protein CASSLGRNTEAFF.

The rearrangement uses TRBV6-6 and TRBJ2-7; 7 bases map to TRBD2. The CDR3 totals 16 residues. V was clipped by 8 bases and J by 0 bases; unmatched bases: 13. Per the germline V gene, CDR1 is MNHNY and CDR2 is SVGAGI (reference sequence). CDR3 in DNA: TGTGCCAGCGGTCGGGCTAGCGGAAAAAGCTCCTACGAGCAGTACTTC. Amino acid sequence: CASGRASGKSSYEQYF.

The chain joins TRBV27 to TRBJ1-1; the D gene is possibly TRBD1 (6 bases). This CDR3 has 12 residues. Germline-derived CDR1 and CDR2 are MNHEY and SMNVEV (reference sequence). V was cut by 6 bases and J by 5 bases, with 10 bases left in between. The DNA of the CDR3 is TGTGCCAGCAGGGGAACAGGGACTGAAGCTTTCTTT. Protein: CASRGTGTEAFF.

This chain joins TRBV21-1 and TRBJ1-2; the listed D gene, TRBD1, was not tested against the DNA. TRBV21-1 is assigned pseudogene status. This CDR3 is 17 amino acids long. The CDR3 reads CASSKGVGRTAIYGYTF. CDR3 coding DNA: TGTGCCAGCAGCAAAGGCGTCGGGCGGACAGCTATCTATGGCTACACCTTC.

The genes are TRBV4-1 and TRBJ2-2, with 7 nucleotides matching TRBD2. The CDR3 loop spans 17 amino acids. V lost 3 bases, J lost 5 bases, and 12 bases stayed unmatched. CDR1 is MGHRA and CDR2 is YSYEKL in the germline V gene. CDR3 sequence reads: CASSHGLFGRSTGELFF. DNA for the CDR3: TGCGCCAGCAGCCACGGCCTCTTCGGGAGGTCGACCGGGGAGCTGTTTTTT.

This sequence joins TRBV5-1 and TRBJ2-3; weak D call: TRBD2 (6 bases). Trimming pared 3 bases from V and 4 bases from J, leaving 18 bases between. Germline V lookup: CDR1 SGHRS, CDR2 YFSETQ. CDR3 length: 16 amino acids. The CDR3, as DNA: TGCGCCAGCAGCTCAAGGTCCGGGAGTAGGGCAGATACGCAGTATTTT. Translated, it gives CASSSRSGSRADTQYF.

The chain recombines TRBV6-5 with TRBJ2-5; possible D gene TRBD1, 5 bases. Trimming removed 2 bases at V and 2 bases at J, with 15 bases between. The CDR3 consists of 16 residues. Germline CDR1 and CDR2: MNHEY and SVGAGI. The CDR3: CASSYGKWGEQETQYF. CDR3 coding DNA: TGTGCCAGCAGTTACGGGAAGTGGGGCGAACAAGAGACCCAGTACTTC.

The chain joins TRBV6-5 to TRBJ1-4; possibly TRBD1 for D (5 bases). The CDR3 spans 13 residues. V was clipped by 8 bases and J by 6 bases, with 13 bases between them. Germline CDR1 MNHEY, CDR2 SVGAGI. CDR3 sequence: CASGGTDYEKLFF. The CDR3 bases are TGTGCCAGCGGCGGGACGGACTATGAAAAACTGTTTTTT.

This chain joins TRBV27 and TRBJ2-7; D possibly corresponds to TRBD2 (5 bases). Germline V gives CDR1 MNHEY, CDR2 SMNVEV (reference sequence). This CDR3 is 15 amino acids long. V shed 3 bases and J shed 3 bases, with 15 bases lying between them. CDR3 coding DNA: TGTGCCAGCAGTTTCGGGCCGGCGGGCCGCTACGAGCAGTACTTC. Encoded protein: CASSFGPAGRYEQYF.

The J gene is TRBJ2-5, the V gene TRBV7-9; 7 nucleotides line up with TRBD2. The J call may be faulty, since TRBJ2-7 better matches the DNA end. The CDR3 spans 17 residues. Germline V gene data show CDR1 as SEHNR and CDR2 as FQNEAQ (reference sequence). The CDR3: CASSFGNVGGVSYEQYF. The CDR3 DNA reads as TGTGCCAGCAGCTTCGGGAATGTGGGAGGGGTCTCCTACGAGCAGTACTTC.

The chain joins TRBV7-9 to TRBJ2-7; no clear D. Germline-derived CDR1 and CDR2 are SEHNR and FQNEAQ (reference sequence). The V end lost 4 bases, the J end lost 3 bases, and 7 bases lay between the germline ends. The CDR3 length is 12 residues. DNA of the CDR3: TGTGCCAGCAGCTCGCAGGTCTACGAGCAGTACTTC. Its translation is CASSSQVYEQYF. Based on the CDR3 plus reference TRBV7-9 and TRBJ2-7, the full variable domain is DTGVSQNPRHKITKRGQNVTFRCDPISEHNRLYWYRQTLGQGPEFLTYFQNEAQLEKSRLLSDRFSAERPKGSFSTLEIQRTEQGDSAMYLCASSSQVYEQYFGPGTRLTVT.

The V gene is TRBV9, the J gene TRBJ1-2; D perhaps matches TRBD1 (6 bases). Trimming left V 4 bases short and J 3 bases short, with 16 bases between. The length of the CDR3 is 15 residues. CDR1 is SGDLS and CDR2 is YYNGEE in the germline V gene. The CDR3 DNA follows: TGTGCCAGCAGCACCCGGGACATGAGGTACTATGGCTACACCTTC. Protein: CASSTRDMRYYGYTF. Full variable domain (remainder filled in from reference TRBV9 and TRBJ1-2): DSGVTQTPKHLITATGQRVTLRCSPRSGDLSVYWYQQSLDQGLQFLIQYYNGEERAKGNILERFSAQQFPDLHSELNLSSLELGDSALYFCASSTRDMRYYGYTFGSGTRLTVV.

The chain joins TRBV7-9 to TRBJ1-3; no firm D call. V lost 5 bases and J lost 1, with 15 bases in between. The CDR3 contains 16 residues. Germline-derived CDR1 and CDR2 are SEHNR and FQNEAQ (reference sequence). Here the CDR3 reads CASSPLEFLSGNTIYF. DNA of the CDR3: TGTGCCAGCAGCCCTTTGGAGTTCCTATCTGGAAACACCATATATTTT.

The chain links TRBV6-5 to TRBJ2-1, with D perhaps matching TRBD2 (5 bases). The V end was cut by 6 bases, the J end by 7 bases, with 13 bases between. The CDR3 consists of 13 residues. Germline values: CDR1 MNHEY, CDR2 SVGAGI. This chain's CDR3 is CASSFQRGNEQFF. The CDR3 nucleotides are TGTGCCAGCAGCTTTCAACGGGGTAATGAGCAGTTCTTC.

Written as DNA, the CDR3 is TGCGCCAGCAGCCAAGCAGGGGGCGCGCAGACCCAGTACTTC. It codes for CASSQAGGAQTQYF. This rearrangement joins TRBV4-1 to TRBJ2-5; 8 bases map to TRBD1. V was clipped by 1 base and J by 6 bases; unmatched bases: 4. The V gene's germline CDR1 is MGHRA and CDR2 YSYEKL. This CDR3 contains 14 residues.

As to this clone: As the CDR3 is not closed by the conserved phenylalanine or tryptophan, this likely results from a read error. The limits of the CDR3 on the DNA are not certain, so only TCRdb's listed CDR3 is given. This rearrangement joins TRBV21-1 to TRBJ1-3; the D segment call TRBD1 is taken from the table without a DNA check. TRBV21-1 is tagged as a pseudogene. The CDR3 is 13 residues long, ends included. CDR3 region: CASSAKAPGDRVE.

This chain links TRBV5-1 with TRBJ2-1; 10 positions agree with TRBD2. The CDR3 runs to 17 residues. J lost 3 bases, V lost 10 bases, and 16 bases had no gene match. CDR1 is SGHRS, CDR2 YFSETQ, per germline. The CDR3, as DNA: TGCGCCGATCCCTTTTTGGATAGCGGGAGGATCTACAATGAGCAGTTCTTC. It specifies CADPFLDSGRIYNEQFF.

In its sample, this clone was seen once. This chain links TRBV19 with TRBJ2-6, with 7 bases fitting TRBD1. This CDR3 contains 15 residues. Germline V lookup: CDR1 LNHDA, CDR2 SQIVND (reference sequence). The trim removed 5 bases at V and 4 bases at J, leaving 5 bases unmatched. CDR3 bases: TGTGCCAGTAGTGAAACAGGGGTCGGGGCCAACGTCCTGACTTTC. Its protein is CASSETGVGANVLTF.